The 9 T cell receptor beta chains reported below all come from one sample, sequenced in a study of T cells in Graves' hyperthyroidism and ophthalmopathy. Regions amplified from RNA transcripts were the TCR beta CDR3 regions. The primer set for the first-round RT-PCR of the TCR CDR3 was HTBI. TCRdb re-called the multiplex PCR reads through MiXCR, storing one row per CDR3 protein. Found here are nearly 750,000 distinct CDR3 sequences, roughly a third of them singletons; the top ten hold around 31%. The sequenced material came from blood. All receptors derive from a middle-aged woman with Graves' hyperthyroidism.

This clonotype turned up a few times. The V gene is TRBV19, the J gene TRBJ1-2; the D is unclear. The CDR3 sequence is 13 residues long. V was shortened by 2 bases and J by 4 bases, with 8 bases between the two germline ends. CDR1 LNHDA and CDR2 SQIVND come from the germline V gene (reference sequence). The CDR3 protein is CASSISGSYGYTF. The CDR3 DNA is TGTGCCAGTAGTATATCGGGGAGCTATGGCTACACCTTC.

CDR3 sequence (DNA): TGTGCCATCAGTCAGGAGGGGGCCAACGTCCTGACTTTC. Translation gives CAISQEGANVLTF. The V and J genes are TRBV10-3 and TRBJ2-6; no definite D call. The CDR3 runs to 13 residues. The ends were cut back, 5 bases at V and 4 bases at J, with 6 bases in the middle. Germline V CDR1 and CDR2: ENHRY, SYGVKD.

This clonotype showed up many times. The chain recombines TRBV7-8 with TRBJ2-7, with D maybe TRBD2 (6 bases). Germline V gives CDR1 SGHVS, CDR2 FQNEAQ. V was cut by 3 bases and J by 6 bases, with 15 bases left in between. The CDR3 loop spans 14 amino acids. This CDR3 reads CASSFGPEGSEQYF. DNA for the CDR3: TGTGCCAGCAGCTTTGGGCCGGAGGGAAGCGAGCAGTACTTC.

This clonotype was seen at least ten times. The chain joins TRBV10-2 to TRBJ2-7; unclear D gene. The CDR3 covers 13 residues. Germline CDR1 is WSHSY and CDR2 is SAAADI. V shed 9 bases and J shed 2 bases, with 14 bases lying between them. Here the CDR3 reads CASAGASTYEQYF. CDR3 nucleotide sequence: TGCGCCAGTGCAGGCGCCTCGACCTACGAGCAGTACTTC.

The CDR3 bases are TGTGCCATCAGTCGGCAGGGCGAGGGCAATCAGCCCCAGCATTTT. Protein product: CAISRQGEGNQPQHF. The chain links TRBV10-3 to TRBJ1-5, with D perhaps TRBD1 (5 bases). Trimming shortened V by 5 bases and J by 2 bases, and 13 bases separated the two germline ends. This CDR3 is 15 amino acids long. The germline CDR1 and CDR2 sequences are ENHRY and SYGVKD.

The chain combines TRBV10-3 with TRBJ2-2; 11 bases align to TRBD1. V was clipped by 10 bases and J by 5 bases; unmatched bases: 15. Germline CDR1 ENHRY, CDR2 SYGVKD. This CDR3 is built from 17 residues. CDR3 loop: CASSLFTGTGGTGELFF. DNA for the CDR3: TGTGCCAGCAGCCTCTTCACCGGGACAGGGGGGACCGGGGAGCTGTTTTTT.

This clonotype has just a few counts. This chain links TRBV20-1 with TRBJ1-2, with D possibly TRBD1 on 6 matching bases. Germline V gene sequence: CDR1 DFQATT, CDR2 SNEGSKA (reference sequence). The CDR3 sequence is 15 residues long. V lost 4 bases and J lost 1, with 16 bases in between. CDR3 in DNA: TGCAGTGCTACACAATCACAGGGCTTTAACTATGGCTACACCTTC. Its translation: CSATQSQGFNYGYTF.

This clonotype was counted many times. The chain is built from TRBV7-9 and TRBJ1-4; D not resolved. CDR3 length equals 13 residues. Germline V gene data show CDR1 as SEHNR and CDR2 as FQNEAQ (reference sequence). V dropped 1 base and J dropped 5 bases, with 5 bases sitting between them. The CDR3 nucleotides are TGTGCCAGCAGCTTAGGAGTAAATGAAAAACTGTTTTTT. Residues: CASSLGVNEKLFF.

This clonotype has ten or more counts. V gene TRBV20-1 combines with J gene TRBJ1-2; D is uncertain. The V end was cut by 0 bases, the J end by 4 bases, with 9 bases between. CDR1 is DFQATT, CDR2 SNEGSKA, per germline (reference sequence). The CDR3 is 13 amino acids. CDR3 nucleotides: TGCAGTGCTAGAGACCCCGGAGGCTATGGCTACACCTTC. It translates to CSARDPGGYGYTF.